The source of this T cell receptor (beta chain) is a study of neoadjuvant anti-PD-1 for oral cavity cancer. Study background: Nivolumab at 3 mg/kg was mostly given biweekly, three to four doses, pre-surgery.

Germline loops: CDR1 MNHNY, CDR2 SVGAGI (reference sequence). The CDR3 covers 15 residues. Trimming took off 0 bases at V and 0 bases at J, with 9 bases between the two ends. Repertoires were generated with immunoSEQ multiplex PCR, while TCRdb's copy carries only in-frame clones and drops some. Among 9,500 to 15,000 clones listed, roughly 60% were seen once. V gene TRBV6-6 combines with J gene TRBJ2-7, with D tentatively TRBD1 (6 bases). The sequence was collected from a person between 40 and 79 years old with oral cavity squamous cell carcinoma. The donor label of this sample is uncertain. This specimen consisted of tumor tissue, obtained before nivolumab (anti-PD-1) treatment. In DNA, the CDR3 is TGTGCCAGCAGTTACTCAGAGGACAGCTCCTACGAGCAGTACTTC. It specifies CASSYSEDSSYEQYF.